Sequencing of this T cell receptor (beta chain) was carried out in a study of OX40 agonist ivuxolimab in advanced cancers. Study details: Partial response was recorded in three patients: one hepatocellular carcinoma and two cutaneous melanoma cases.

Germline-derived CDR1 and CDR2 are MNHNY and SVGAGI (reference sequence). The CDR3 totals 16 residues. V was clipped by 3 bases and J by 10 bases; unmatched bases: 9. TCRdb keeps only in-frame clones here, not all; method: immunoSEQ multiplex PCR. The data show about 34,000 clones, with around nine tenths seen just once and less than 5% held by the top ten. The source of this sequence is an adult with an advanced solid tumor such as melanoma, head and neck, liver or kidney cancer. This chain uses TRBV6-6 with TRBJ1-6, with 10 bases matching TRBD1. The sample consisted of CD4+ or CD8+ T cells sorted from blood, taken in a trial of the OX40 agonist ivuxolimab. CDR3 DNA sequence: TGTGCCAGCAGTTATCGAACCGGGACAGGGGCCTCACCCCTCCACTTT. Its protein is CASSYRTGTGASPLHF.